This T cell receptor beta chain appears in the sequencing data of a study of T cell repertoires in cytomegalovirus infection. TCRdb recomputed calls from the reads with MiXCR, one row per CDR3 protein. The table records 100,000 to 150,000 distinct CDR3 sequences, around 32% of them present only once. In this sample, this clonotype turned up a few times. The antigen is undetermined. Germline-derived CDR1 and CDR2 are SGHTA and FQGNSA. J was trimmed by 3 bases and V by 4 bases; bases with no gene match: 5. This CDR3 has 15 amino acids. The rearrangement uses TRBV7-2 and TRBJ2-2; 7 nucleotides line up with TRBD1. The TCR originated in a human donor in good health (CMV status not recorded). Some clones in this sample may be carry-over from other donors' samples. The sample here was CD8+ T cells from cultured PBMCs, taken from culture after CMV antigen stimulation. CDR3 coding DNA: TGTGCCAGCAGCTCTCGGGACAGTTACACCGGGGAGCTGTTTTTT. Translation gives CASSSRDSYTGELFF. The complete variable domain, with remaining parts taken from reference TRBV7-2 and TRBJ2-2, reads GAGVSQSPSNKVTEKGKDVELRCDPISGHTALYWYRQSLGQGLEFLIYFQGNSAPDKSGLPSDRFSAERTGGSVSTLTIQRTQQEDSAVYLCASSSRDSYTGELFFGEGSRLTVL.